What follows are 10 T cell receptor beta chains derived from one specimen sequenced in a study of T cell clonality in common variable immunodeficiency. Only in-frame clones appear in the TCRdb table, and some are missing; sequencing was by immunoSEQ multiplex PCR. The sample was found to contain under 65,000 clones, and every one recurs. The sequenced sample consisted of peripheral blood mononuclear cells. Receptors were obtained from a person between 18 and 75 years old in good health.

Concerning this clone: At one end, the junction sequence differs from germline, possibly due to a read error. The CDR3 end is not reached by the read, which stops 3 residues before it; the germline J gene fills it in. The V call is TRBV7-9, the J call TRBJ1-1; TRBD1 might be the D (6 bases). In germline, CDR1 is SEHNR, CDR2 FQNEAQ (reference sequence). This CDR3 has 14 residues. The sequenced CDR3 bases are TGTGCCAGTAGCCCCTCGGGACACAACACTGAC. The encoded protein is CASSPSGHNTD. In full, the CDR3 is CASSPSGHNTDAFF.

In its sample, this clone was seen many times. The CDR3 end lies 3 residues beyond the end of the read and is filled in from the germline J gene. V and J are TRBV5-1 and TRBJ2-2; 11 nucleotides agree with TRBD1. The CDR3 sequence is 15 residues long. Germline assignment: CDR1 SGHRS and CDR2 YFSETQ. The CDR3 is CASSPGQGEGSPLFF. Incomplete CDR3 DNA: TGCGCCAGCAGCCCGGGACAGGGGGAGGGTTCACCG.

This clone was observed at least ten times. The read ends 3 residues before the CDR3 terminus; that terminus is restored from the germline J gene. The chain carries TRBV19 and TRBJ2-1, with 10 bases matching TRBD2. The CDR3 loop spans 15 amino acids. The germline gives CDR1 LNHDA, CDR2 SQIVND (reference sequence). V was pared by 6 bases and J by 2 bases, with 4 bases of the junction left unmatched. CDR3: CASRHTSGAYNEQFF. The covered CDR3 bases are TGTGCCAGTAGACACACTAGCGGGGCCTACAATGAG.

This clone was seen many times. The read ends 3 residues before the CDR3 terminus; that terminus is restored from the germline J gene. The chain links TRBV20-1 to TRBJ2-7, with 7 bases fitting TRBD1. V gave up 0 bases and J gave up 1 base; unmatched junction bases: 3. Germline V gene data show CDR1 as DFQATT and CDR2 as SNEGSKA (reference sequence). The CDR3 contains 14 residues. The part of the CDR3 DNA that was read is TGCAGTGCTAGAGATAGGGACAGATCCTACGAG. Amino acid sequence: CSARDRDRSYE. The complete CDR3 protein is CSARDRDRSYEQYF.

At least ten counts were recorded for this clone. CDR3 bases read: TGTGCTAGTGCCGCGGGGCGGGATCATGAG. Protein: CASAAGRDHE. The whole CDR3 is CASAAGRDHEQFF. The chain combines TRBV12-5 with TRBJ2-1; D perhaps matches TRBD2 (6 bases). The missing CDR3 end, 3 residues past where the read stops, is filled in from the germline J gene. The CDR3 length is 13 residues. CDR1 and CDR2 (germline): LGHNT, FRNRAP. Between the trimmed V and J ends, which lost 7 bases and 8 bases, there was a span of 15 bases.

This clone occurred many times. The read halts 3 residues ahead of the CDR3 end, with the missing end drawn from the germline J gene. The chain couples TRBV5-1 to TRBJ2-2, with 12 bases matching TRBD1. Germline CDR1 is SGHRS and CDR2 is YFSETQ. The CDR3 is 18 amino acids. The part of the CDR3 DNA that was read is TGCGCCAGCAGCTTGGCGGGACAGGGGGCGGGTAGGAATTCACCG. Translation: CASSLAGQGAGRNSP. The CDR3 reads in full as CASSLAGQGAGRNSPLFF.

This clone was observed at least ten times. Read data end 3 residues before the CDR3 end; the end is taken from the germline J gene. V and J are TRBV30 and TRBJ2-7, with TRBD2 matching 8 bases. From germline, CDR1 is GTSNPN and CDR2 SVGIG (reference sequence). The CDR3 covers 15 residues. The V and J ends lost 0 bases and 5 bases, in that order; junction bases with no gene match: 9. The CDR3 bases that were read are TGTGCCTGGAGTGTTGGTAGCGGGGCCCCTGACGAG. Translated, it gives CAWSVGSGAPDE. The whole CDR3 sequence reads CAWSVGSGAPDEQYF.

This clone was seen ten or more times. The read ends 3 residues early relative to the CDR3; the germline J gene fills the gap. The chain carries TRBV2 and TRBJ1-1, with 9 bases that match TRBD1. Germline V gene lookup returns CDR1 SNHLY and CDR2 FYNNEI. The CDR3 covers 13 residues. Trimming took 7 bases from V and 3 from J; bases not matched to a gene: 3. CDR3: CASTGTGYTEAFF. The covered CDR3 bases are TGTGCCAGCACCGGGACAGGGTACACTGAA.

With respect to this clone: The read ends 3 residues shy of where the CDR3 ends; the end is completed using the germline J gene. The V gene is TRBV7-9, the J gene TRBJ1-2; weak D call: TRBD1 (6 bases). V was clipped by 2 bases and J by 6 bases, with 10 bases between them. This CDR3 spans 13 amino acids. Germline V gene sequence: CDR1 SEHNR, CDR2 FQNEAQ (reference sequence). CDR3 residues: CASSLYRVDGYTF. The sequenced part of the CDR3 DNA is TGTGCCAGCAGCTTATACAGGGTGGATGGC. Full variable domain (rest looked up from reference TRBV7-9 and TRBJ1-2): DTGVSQNPRHKITKRGQNVTFRCDPISEHNRLYWYRQTLGQGPEFLTYFQNEAQLEKSRLLSDRFSAERPKGSFSTLEIQRTEQGDSAMYLCASSLYRVDGYTFGSGTRLTVV.

At least ten counts were recorded for this clone. The read halts 3 residues ahead of the CDR3 end, with the missing end drawn from the germline J gene. This rearrangement joins TRBV20-1 to TRBJ2-1, with D possibly being TRBD2 (6 bases). The CDR3 sequence is 16 residues long. Trimming removed 4 bases from V and 2 bases from J, with 18 bases in between. From germline, CDR1 is DFQATT and CDR2 SNEGSKA (reference sequence). CDR3 residues: CSATTMMGGPYNEQFF. The covered CDR3 bases are TGCAGTGCTACTACCATGATGGGGGGTCCCTACAATGAG.